These T cell receptor beta chains were read from a single sample in a study of OX40 agonist ivuxolimab in advanced cancers. The table came from immunoSEQ multiplex PCR; TCRdb's copy has only in-frame clones and leaves some out. The table records approximately 10,000 clones, roughly four fifths of them present only once. This sample comprised CD4+ or CD8+ T cells sorted from blood, obtained in a trial of the OX40 agonist ivuxolimab. Receptors originate from an adult with an advanced solid tumor such as melanoma, head and neck, liver or kidney cancer. Each CDR3 is given with its conserved first and last residue. The D gene is left open where the match is weak. Rows may omit the clone size; those that give it use once, few, many or a size class.

d_gene: TRBD2; j_gene: TRBJ2-7; abundance: once; v_gene: TRBV4-2; CDR3nt: TGTGCCAGCAGCCAAGAAGGATCTAGCGGGAGCTACGAGCAGTACTTC; CDR3aa: CASSQEGSSGSYEQYF
d_gene: TRBD1; j_gene: TRBJ2-3; abundance: NA; v_gene: TRBV29-1; CDR3nt: TGCAGCGTCGGGGACAGGGCAGATACGCAGTATTTT; CDR3aa: CSVGDRADTQYF
d_gene: NA; j_gene: TRBJ1-5; abundance: NA; v_gene: TRBV27; CDR3nt: TGTGCCAGCAGTTATTCGGGGGCCGCTCAGCCCCAGCATTTT; CDR3aa: CASSYSGAAQPQHF
d_gene: NA; j_gene: TRBJ2-2; abundance: few; v_gene: TRBV18; CDR3nt: TGTGCCAGCTCACCCGAGGACAGTTCCACCGGGGAGCTGTTTTTT; CDR3aa: CASSPEDSSTGELFF
d_gene: NA; j_gene: TRBJ2-1; abundance: NA; v_gene: TRBV30; CDR3nt: TGTGCCTGGAGGGGGGCTAGTGGGGATGTCAATGAGCAGTTCTTC; CDR3aa: CAWRGASGDVNEQFF
d_gene: NA; j_gene: TRBJ2-1; abundance: NA; v_gene: TRBV27; CDR3nt: TGTGCCAGCAGTTGGCGGGGGCCGAATGAGCAGTTCTTC; CDR3aa: CASSWRGPNEQFF
d_gene: NA; j_gene: TRBJ1-2; abundance: NA; v_gene: TRBV29-1; CDR3nt: TGCAGCGTTGAAGATCAGGGTTTGGAGGGTGGCTACACCTTC; CDR3aa: CSVEDQGLEGGYTF
d_gene: NA; j_gene: TRBJ1-2; abundance: NA; v_gene: TRBV6-4; CDR3nt: TGTGCCAGCAGTCCTGGACCTCAGAATGGCTACACCTTC; CDR3aa: CASSPGPQNGYTF
d_gene: TRBD2; j_gene: TRBJ2-1; abundance: NA; v_gene: TRBV27; CDR3nt: TGTGCCAGCAGTTGGGGGGGGGAGCAGTTCTTC; CDR3aa: CASSWGGEQFF
d_gene: TRBD2; j_gene: TRBJ2-7; abundance: NA; v_gene: TRBV5-4; CDR3nt: TGTGCCAGCAGCTTTGATGCGGGAGGGGCCGCCGAGCAGTACTTC; CDR3aa: CASSFDAGGAAEQYF
d_gene: NA; j_gene: TRBJ2-5; abundance: NA; v_gene: TRBV6-1; CDR3nt: TGTGCCAGCAGTGATCAGGGGTTACAGTACTTC; CDR3aa: CASSDQGLQYF
d_gene: TRBD1; j_gene: TRBJ1-2; abundance: NA; v_gene: TRBV27; CDR3nt: TGTGCCAGCAGCACGGGGGGACAGAGTAACTATGGCTACACCTTC; CDR3aa: CASSTGGQSNYGYTF
d_gene: TRBD1; j_gene: TRBJ2-7; abundance: NA; v_gene: TRBV11-2; CDR3nt: TGTGCCAGCAGCTTAGTGTCAGGGGGAACCTACGAGCAGTACTTC; CDR3aa: CASSLVSGGTYEQYF
d_gene: TRBD1; j_gene: TRBJ1-1; abundance: NA; v_gene: TRBV6-5; CDR3nt: TGTGCCAGCAGTCAGACGACAGGGAGAGGCACTGAAGCTTTCTTT; CDR3aa: CASSQTTGRGTEAFF
d_gene: TRBD1; j_gene: TRBJ1-1; abundance: NA; v_gene: TRBV7-9; CDR3nt: TGTGCCAGCAGCTCCGGGGACAGGGGGAACACTGAAGCTTTCTTT; CDR3aa: CASSSGDRGNTEAFF
d_gene: NA; j_gene: TRBJ1-2; abundance: NA; v_gene: TRBV7-9; CDR3nt: TGTGCCAGCAGCTTATCAGGGTCCCGGTGGACCTATGGCTACACCTTC; CDR3aa: CASSLSGSRWTYGYTF
d_gene: NA; j_gene: TRBJ2-3; abundance: NA; v_gene: TRBV11-2; CDR3nt: TGTGCCAGCAGCTTAGATGGAATCGGGGACCTCGGTTTT; CDR3aa: CASSLDGIGDLGF
d_gene: NA; j_gene: TRBJ2-7; abundance: NA; v_gene: TRBV2; CDR3nt: TGTGCCAGCAGTGTGGGGCCTGGCGGGGCCCGGCCCTACGAGCAGTACTTC; CDR3aa: CASSVGPGGARPYEQYF
d_gene: TRBD1; j_gene: TRBJ1-2; abundance: NA; v_gene: TRBV27; CDR3nt: TGTGCCAGCAGTTTAGGGACAGGGGGCGAGTATGGCTACACCTTC; CDR3aa: CASSLGTGGEYGYTF
d_gene: NA; j_gene: TRBJ2-5; abundance: NA; v_gene: TRBV2; CDR3nt: TGTGCCAGCAGGCTTGGATCAGAAGAGACCCAGTACTTC; CDR3aa: CASRLGSEETQYF
d_gene: TRBD1; j_gene: TRBJ2-4; abundance: NA; v_gene: TRBV6-5; CDR3nt: TGTGCCAGCAGTGGGACAGGGGGCGTGGACATTCAGTACTTC; CDR3aa: CASSGTGGVDIQYF
d_gene: NA; j_gene: TRBJ2-1; abundance: NA; v_gene: TRBV7-2; CDR3nt: TGTGCCAGCAGCTTAGCTAGCTCCTCCTACAATGAGCAGTTCTTC; CDR3aa: CASSLASSSYNEQFF
d_gene: NA; j_gene: TRBJ2-1; abundance: once; v_gene: TRBV11-3; CDR3nt: TGTGCCAGCAGCTTAGGAGGGGGGGAGCAGTTCTTC; CDR3aa: CASSLGGGEQFF
d_gene: NA; j_gene: TRBJ1-1; abundance: NA; v_gene: TRBV6-5; CDR3nt: TGTGCCAGCAGTTACGGGACAAGGGATAGGGGAGCTTTCTTT; CDR3aa: CASSYGTRDRGAFF